A selection of T cell receptor beta chains follows, all from one sample in a study of T cells expressing NK-cell markers. From the 5' RACE reads, TCRdb lists one entry per CDR3 protein and no DNA. The repertoire table contains about 550,000 distinct CDR3 sequences. Sequenced sample: blood T cells: a sorted CD56 or NKG2C T cell subset, CD4+ or CD8+ T cells, or bulk PBMC T cells (not recorded which). These receptors were obtained from a young man in good health. CDR3s include the opening cysteine and the closing phenylalanine or tryptophan. Fields, in order: CDR3 protein, V gene, J gene.

CDR3aa: CASSVDGTGYNEQFF
v_gene: TRBV9
j_gene: TRBJ2-1

CDR3aa: CASSEWGTGVYNEQFF
v_gene: TRBV25-1
j_gene: TRBJ2-1

CDR3aa: CASSLFTGASYEQYF
v_gene: TRBV7-8
j_gene: TRBJ2-7

CDR3aa: CSASATLDSPLHF
v_gene: TRBV20-1
j_gene: TRBJ1-6

CDR3aa: CASRGLGLKSTEAFF
v_gene: TRBV6-1
j_gene: TRBJ1-1

CDR3aa: CASSSSGPGHTF
v_gene: TRBV7-2
j_gene: TRBJ1-2

CDR3aa: CSVEGQGAYEQFF
v_gene: TRBV29-1
j_gene: TRBJ2-1

CDR3aa: CASSLADNFLGTGELFF
v_gene: TRBV5-1
j_gene: TRBJ2-2

CDR3aa: CASSEGAGIPNEQFF
v_gene: TRBV9
j_gene: TRBJ2-1

CDR3aa: CASTFSGSVHNEQFF
v_gene: TRBV12-3/TRBV12-4
j_gene: TRBJ2-1

CDR3aa: CASSPGGGRNQPQHF
v_gene: TRBV27
j_gene: TRBJ1-5

CDR3aa: CASRSDSHYEQYF
v_gene: TRBV27
j_gene: TRBJ2-7

CDR3aa: CSARVRTGNQPQHF
v_gene: TRBV20-1
j_gene: TRBJ1-5

CDR3aa: CSARASGLTNTGELFF
v_gene: TRBV20-1
j_gene: TRBJ2-2

CDR3aa: CSVIDNGNEQFF
v_gene: TRBV29-1
j_gene: TRBJ2-1

CDR3aa: CASTTGQGKNGYTF
v_gene: TRBV2
j_gene: TRBJ1-2

CDR3aa: CASRRQGKGFEQFF
v_gene: TRBV27
j_gene: TRBJ2-1

CDR3aa: CASSLSGPHEQFF
v_gene: TRBV7-6
j_gene: TRBJ2-1

CDR3aa: CSARRPGPVSPLHF
v_gene: TRBV20-1
j_gene: TRBJ1-6

CDR3aa: CASSVYSGRALDTQYF
v_gene: TRBV9
j_gene: TRBJ2-3

CDR3aa: CASSQRGHDEQYF
v_gene: TRBV14
j_gene: TRBJ2-7

CDR3aa: CASSQVGQGNSPLHF
v_gene: TRBV3-1
j_gene: TRBJ1-6

CDR3aa: CASSPLTLFGGSNTGELFF
v_gene: TRBV18
j_gene: TRBJ2-2

CDR3aa: CAILRKETQYF
v_gene: TRBV28
j_gene: TRBJ2-5

CDR3aa: CASSFTVFRFGSYNEQFF
v_gene: TRBV12-3/TRBV12-4
j_gene: TRBJ2-1

CDR3aa: CASSPQTVKSYNEQFF
v_gene: TRBV18
j_gene: TRBJ2-1

CDR3aa: CASSLAVATSNQPQHF
v_gene: TRBV5-5
j_gene: TRBJ1-5

CDR3aa: CSARELAGVYSEQFF
v_gene: TRBV20-1
j_gene: TRBJ2-1

CDR3aa: CSGLGTSGSNGEQFF
v_gene: TRBV29-1
j_gene: TRBJ2-1

CDR3aa: CASKQGAVGTEAFF
v_gene: TRBV12-3/TRBV12-4
j_gene: TRBJ1-1

CDR3aa: CASSLGSSWSNSPLHF
v_gene: TRBV7-9
j_gene: TRBJ1-6

CDR3aa: CASSPRFTSGGPQETQYF
v_gene: TRBV5-1
j_gene: TRBJ2-5

CDR3aa: CASSPGLEKPSEQYF
v_gene: TRBV7-9
j_gene: TRBJ2-7

CDR3aa: CASSHYDSGANVLTF
v_gene: TRBV18
j_gene: TRBJ2-6

CDR3aa: CSALSSYEQYF
v_gene: TRBV29-1
j_gene: TRBJ2-7

CDR3aa: CASSRVDRVPGYTF
v_gene: TRBV9
j_gene: TRBJ1-2

CDR3aa: CAWSQYGSGITEAFF
v_gene: TRBV30
j_gene: TRBJ1-1

CDR3aa: CASSVTGGDNYGYTF
v_gene: TRBV9
j_gene: TRBJ1-2

CDR3aa: CSARPLPADRAWTETQYF
v_gene: TRBV20-1
j_gene: TRBJ2-5

CDR3aa: CSARRRAHNQPQHF
v_gene: TRBV20-1
j_gene: TRBJ1-5

CDR3aa: CASRPGLAEDTDTQYF
v_gene: TRBV3-1
j_gene: TRBJ2-3

CDR3aa: CSAAGTRNTDTQYF
v_gene: TRBV20-1
j_gene: TRBJ2-3

CDR3aa: CASSPLWGDTGELFF
v_gene: TRBV5-1
j_gene: TRBJ2-2

CDR3aa: CASSLVGLAGVIGELFF
v_gene: TRBV12-3/TRBV12-4
j_gene: TRBJ2-2

CDR3aa: CASSLGTGSLSNQPQHF
v_gene: TRBV5-6
j_gene: TRBJ1-5

CDR3aa: CASTPPSGYEQYF
v_gene: TRBV5-5
j_gene: TRBJ2-7

CDR3aa: CASSYREISGRAMFF
v_gene: TRBV6-2/TRBV6-3
j_gene: TRBJ2-1

CDR3aa: CATSTTREWTTDTQYF
v_gene: TRBV24-1
j_gene: TRBJ2-3

CDR3aa: CAISEFEGAGITEAFF
v_gene: TRBV10-3
j_gene: TRBJ1-1

CDR3aa: CASSQDRWAGGNEQFF
v_gene: TRBV4-2
j_gene: TRBJ2-1

CDR3aa: CSVAGQFLETQYF
v_gene: TRBV29-1
j_gene: TRBJ2-5

CDR3aa: CASSQLQTYEQYF
v_gene: TRBV14
j_gene: TRBJ2-7

CDR3aa: CSAGLTQETQYF
v_gene: TRBV20-1
j_gene: TRBJ2-5

CDR3aa: CATSVGQTSGYNEQFF
v_gene: TRBV24-1
j_gene: TRBJ2-1